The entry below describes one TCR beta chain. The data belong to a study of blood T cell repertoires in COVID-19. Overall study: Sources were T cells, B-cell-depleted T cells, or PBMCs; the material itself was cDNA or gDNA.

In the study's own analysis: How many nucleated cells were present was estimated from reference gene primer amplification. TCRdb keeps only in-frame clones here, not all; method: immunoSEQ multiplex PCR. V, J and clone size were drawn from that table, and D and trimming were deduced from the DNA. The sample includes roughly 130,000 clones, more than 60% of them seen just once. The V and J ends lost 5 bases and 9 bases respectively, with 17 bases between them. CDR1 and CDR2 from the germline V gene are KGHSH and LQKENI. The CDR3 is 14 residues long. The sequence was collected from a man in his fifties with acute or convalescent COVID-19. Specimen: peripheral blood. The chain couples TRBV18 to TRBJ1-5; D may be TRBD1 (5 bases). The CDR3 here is CASSTGLALGPQHF. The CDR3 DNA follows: TGTGCCAGCTCAACGGGACTGGCGTTGGGGCCCCAGCATTTT. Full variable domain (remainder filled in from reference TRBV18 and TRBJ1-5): NAGVMQNPRHLVRRRGQEARLRCSPMKGHSHVYWYRQLPEEGLKFMVYLQKENIIDESGMPKERFSAEFPKEGPSILRIQQVVRGDSAAYFCASSTGLALGPQHFGDGTRLSIL.